A single sample gave rise to the 27 T cell receptor beta chains below, sequenced in a study of T cells in localized non-small cell lung cancer. The data were produced by immunoSEQ multiplex PCR, yet TCRdb's version contains in-frame clones alone and is incomplete. Among some 50,000 clones listed, over 70% were seen once. The sequences come from peripheral blood mononuclear cells, collected before any cancer treatment. These receptors were obtained from a man aged 40 to 69 with stage III lung adenocarcinoma.

This chain links TRBV6-1 with TRBJ2-1; D is unresolved. Germline V gives CDR1 MNHNS, CDR2 SASEGT. V dropped 6 bases and J dropped 0 bases, with 9 bases sitting between them. CDR3 length: 14 residues. The CDR3 bases are TGTGCCAGCAGCTCCCAAAGCTCCTACAATGAGCAGTTCTTC. This gives the protein CASSSQSSYNEQFF.

The rearrangement uses TRBV7-9 and TRBJ1-5; D call uncertain. V was trimmed by 4 bases and J by 3 bases, leaving 4 bases between them. The CDR3 consists of 12 residues. Germline V gene sequence: CDR1 SEHNR, CDR2 FQNEAQ (reference sequence). CDR3 amino acids: CASSSNNQPQHF. In nucleotides, the CDR3 is TGTGCCAGCAGCTCGAACAATCAGCCCCAGCATTTT.

The V and J genes are TRBV4-2 and TRBJ1-2; D not certain. CDR1 LGHNA and CDR2 YNFKEQ come from the germline V gene. With 2 bases removed from V and 6 bases from J, the gap between germline ends came to 13 bases. The CDR3 contains 14 residues. The CDR3 DNA sequence: TGTGCCAGCAGCCAATCTTCGGGGATCGATGGCTACACCTTC. Amino acid sequence: CASSQSSGIDGYTF.

The chain is built from TRBV30 and TRBJ2-1; D gene uncertain. Germline CDR1 reads GTSNPN; CDR2 reads SVGIG (reference sequence). V was pared by 2 bases and J by 7 bases, with 9 bases between. The CDR3 runs to 12 residues. The CDR3 region is CAWSLRPNEQFF. In DNA, the CDR3 is TGTGCCTGGAGTCTCCGGCCGAATGAGCAGTTCTTC.

This chain links TRBV5-1 with TRBJ2-3; 8 positions agree with TRBD2. V lost 0 bases to trimming and J lost 1 base; unmatched junction nucleotides: 4. This CDR3 is 16 amino acids long. Germline CDR1 and CDR2: SGHRS and YFSETQ. CDR3 sequence: CASSLGASGRTDTQYF. The CDR3 nucleotides are TGCGCCAGCAGCTTGGGCGCTAGCGGGCGCACAGATACGCAGTATTTT.

The chain combines TRBV5-1 with TRBJ2-2; D gene ambiguous. The CDR3 loop spans 13 amino acids. Germline values: CDR1 SGHRS, CDR2 YFSETQ. V shed 0 bases and J shed 6 bases, with 6 bases lying between them. CDR3 sequence reads: CASSLADAGELFF. The CDR3 DNA sequence: TGCGCCAGCAGCTTGGCCGACGCCGGGGAGCTGTTTTTT. Together with reference TRBV5-1 and TRBJ2-2, the CDR3 gives the full variable domain: KAGVTQTPRYLIKTRGQQVTLSCSPISGHRSVSWYQQTPGQGLQFLFEYFSETQRNKGNFPGRFSGRQFSNSRSEMNVSTLELGDSALYLCASSLADAGELFFGEGSRLTVL.

The chain uses TRBV19 and TRBJ1-1; D is uncertain. The V end lost 1 base, the J end lost 1 base, and 7 bases lay between the germline ends. The CDR3 has 14 residues. The germline V gene has CDR1 LNHDA and CDR2 SQIVND (reference sequence). The CDR3 spells CASSIAATNTEAFF. DNA of the CDR3: TGTGCCAGTAGTATAGCGGCGACGAACACTGAAGCTTTCTTT.

The chain combines TRBV10-2 with TRBJ2-1, with TRBD2 matching over 11 bases. Germline CDR1 is WSHSY and CDR2 is SAAADI. J lost 4 bases, V lost 10 bases, and 9 bases had no gene match. The CDR3 has 15 amino acids. In DNA, the CDR3 is TGCGCCACCCTATCAGGGACTAGCGGTTACAATGAGCAGTTCTTC. This gives the protein CATLSGTSGYNEQFF.

V gene TRBV12-5 combines with J gene TRBJ2-7; maybe TRBD1 (6 bases). The V end was cut by 6 bases, the J end by 7 bases, with 19 bases between. The CDR3 has 14 residues. CDR1 and CDR2 from the germline V gene are LGHNT and FRNRAP. CDR3 coding DNA: TGTGCTAGTGGCACGGGACAACTTTCGGGGGAGCAGTACTTC. It is translated as CASGTGQLSGEQYF. The complete variable domain, with remaining parts taken from reference TRBV12-5 and TRBJ2-7, reads DARVTQTPRHKVTEMGQEVTMRCQPILGHNTVFWYRQTMMQGLELLAYFRNRAPLDDSGMPKDRFSAEMPDATLATLKIQPSEPRDSAVYFCASGTGQLSGEQYFGPGTRLTVT.

V and J are TRBV11-3 and TRBJ2-1, with 9 bases fitting TRBD1. Unmatched junction bases numbered 9, after V lost 6 bases and J lost 15 bases. This CDR3 has 12 residues. Per germline, CDR1 SGHNT and CDR2 YENEEA. In DNA form, the CDR3 reads TGTGCCAGCAGTCACAAACTGGGACAGGGGTTCTTC. Protein: CASSHKLGQGFF. Based on the CDR3 plus reference TRBV11-3 and TRBJ2-1, the full variable domain is EAGVVQSPRYKIIEKKQPVAFWCNPISGHNTLYWYLQNLGQGPELLIRYENEEAVDDSQLPKDRFSAERLKGVDSTLKIQPAELGDSAVYLCASSHKLGQGFFGPGTRLTVL.

V and J are TRBV27 and TRBJ1-2; no clear D gene. V lost 3 bases and J lost 2, with 16 bases in between. CDR1 and CDR2 from the germline V gene are MNHEY and SMNVEV (reference sequence). The CDR3 spans 16 residues. The CDR3 sequence: CASSLSRQVSNYGYTF. The CDR3 coding sequence is TGTGCCAGCAGTTTGTCCAGGCAGGTTTCAAACTATGGCTACACCTTC.

DNA for the CDR3: TGTGCCAGCAGCTTAGGCCGCAGGGTTAGCAATCAGCCCCAGCATTTT. Its protein product is CASSLGRRVSNQPQHF. The rearrangement joins TRBV13 to TRBJ1-5; D perhaps matches TRBD1 (5 bases). Trimming removed 0 bases from V and 0 bases from J, with 9 bases in between. Looked up from germline, CDR1 is PRHDT and CDR2 is FYEKMQ (reference sequence). The CDR3 contains 16 residues.

This chain joins TRBV19 and TRBJ1-5, with a tentative D call TRBD1 (5 bases). Germline V CDR1 and CDR2: LNHDA, SQIVND (reference sequence). The CDR3 runs 14 residues. Trimming cost V 7 bases and J 6 bases, with 16 bases left between them. CDR3 amino acids: CASKVGEGVQPQHF. The DNA for the CDR3 is TGTGCCAGTAAGGTGGGAGAAGGGGTTCAGCCCCAGCATTTT.

The CDR3 sequence is CSVDGFEYGYTF. The CDR3 bases are TGCAGCGTTGATGGGTTCGAGTATGGCTACACCTTC. J is TRBJ1-2 and V is TRBV29-1; D gene ambiguous. Germline values: CDR1 SQVTM, CDR2 ANQGSEA. There are 12 residues in the CDR3. The V end lost 3 bases, the J end lost 5 bases, and 10 bases lay between the germline ends.

The genes are TRBV19 and TRBJ1-2, with TRBD1 identical over 7 bases. The CDR3 contains 14 residues. Per the germline V gene, CDR1 is LNHDA and CDR2 is SQIVND (reference sequence). V lost 6 bases to trimming and J lost 4 bases; unmatched junction nucleotides: 8. The CDR3 DNA follows: TGTGCCAGTAGGGGAAACAGGGGTACCTATGGCTACACCTTC. Protein product: CASRGNRGTYGYTF.

V usage is TRBV5-6 and J usage is TRBJ2-1, with D unclear. This CDR3 is built from 15 residues. Germline assignment: CDR1 SGHDT and CDR2 YYEEEE. V was clipped by 2 bases and J by 0 bases, with 9 bases between them. The CDR3 DNA reads as TGTGCCAGCAGCTTCACCTATAGCTCCTACAATGAGCAGTTCTTC. This gives the protein CASSFTYSSYNEQFF. Looking up the rest from reference TRBV5-6 and TRBJ2-1 gives the full variable domain: DAGVTQSPTHLIKTRGQQVTLRCSPKSGHDTVSWYQQALGQGPQFIFQYYEEEERQRGNFPDRFSGHQFPNYSSELNVNALLLGDSALYLCASSFTYSSYNEQFFGPGTRLTVL.

The CDR3 DNA reads TGTGCCAGCTCACCCACGAACACTGAAGCTTTCTTT. Translated: CASSPTNTEAFF. The chain links TRBV18 to TRBJ1-1; D unresolved. Deletions cut 3 bases from V and 1 base from J, with 3 bases between. Germline lookup yields CDR1 KGHSH and CDR2 LQKENI. The CDR3 loop spans 12 amino acids.

This clone came up once. The rearrangement joins TRBV7-9 to TRBJ1-2; perhaps TRBD1 as D (5 bases). The CDR3 spans 12 residues. Per germline, CDR1 SEHNR and CDR2 FQNEAQ (reference sequence). V was clipped by 4 bases and J by 2 bases, with 5 bases between them. CDR3: CASSSGNYGYTF. As DNA, the CDR3 is TGTGCCAGCAGCTCAGGGAACTATGGCTACACCTTC.

This rearrangement joins TRBV9 to TRBJ2-3; D is perhaps TRBD1 (5 bases). This CDR3 has 16 residues. V lost 4 bases to trimming and J lost 5 bases, with 20 bases between them. CDR1 and CDR2 from the germline V gene are SGDLS and YYNGEE. CDR3 sequence: CASSPTGQFSGDTQYF. In nucleotides, the CDR3 is TGTGCCAGCAGCCCAACAGGCCAATTCTCAGGAGATACGCAGTATTTT. Combining the CDR3 with reference TRBV9 and TRBJ2-3 gives the whole variable domain DSGVTQTPKHLITATGQRVTLRCSPRSGDLSVYWYQQSLDQGLQFLIQYYNGEERAKGNILERFSAQQFPDLHSELNLSSLELGDSALYFCASSPTGQFSGDTQYFGPGTRLTVL.

This clone was observed a single time. The chain uses TRBV9 and TRBJ2-6, with 7 bases matching TRBD2. Germline values: CDR1 SGDLS, CDR2 YYNGEE. There are 15 residues in the CDR3. The trim removed 5 bases at V and 0 bases at J, leaving 2 bases unmatched. The CDR3 loop is CASRTGGSGANVLTF. The CDR3 DNA follows: TGTGCCAGCAGGACGGGGGGCTCTGGGGCCAACGTCCTGACTTTC. Combining the CDR3 with reference TRBV9 and TRBJ2-6 gives the whole variable domain DSGVTQTPKHLITATGQRVTLRCSPRSGDLSVYWYQQSLDQGLQFLIQYYNGEERAKGNILERFSAQQFPDLHSELNLSSLELGDSALYFCASRTGGSGANVLTFGAGSRLTVL.

This clone was counted between two and nine times. The chain employs TRBV4-1 and TRBJ1-2, with 10 bases that match TRBD1. The ends lost 1 base at V and 1 base at J; junction bases unmatched: 12. CDR1 is MGHRA, CDR2 YSYEKL, per germline. CDR3 length: 19 residues. The CDR3 DNA is TGCGCCAGCAGCCAAGTGGGGCGACAGGGGGCGCGGATTAACTATGGCTACACCTTC. It translates to CASSQVGRQGARINYGYTF.

V usage is TRBV30 and J usage is TRBJ1-2, with D tentatively TRBD1 (5 bases). The CDR3 consists of 10 residues. Germline CDR1 GTSNPN, CDR2 SVGIG (reference sequence). Trimming cost V 8 bases and J 8 bases, with 12 bases left between them. In DNA, the CDR3 is TGTGCCCGGGACGGAGGGGGCTACACCTTC. Amino acids: CARDGGGYTF.

The chain joins TRBV27 to TRBJ1-6; tentative D call: TRBD1 (5 bases). Trimming cost V 2 bases and J 8 bases, with 10 bases left between them. The CDR3 spans 14 residues. CDR1 is MNHEY and CDR2 is SMNVEV in the germline V gene (reference sequence). This CDR3 is CASSLGVRDSPLHF. DNA of the CDR3: TGTGCCAGCAGTTTAGGAGTCAGGGATTCACCCCTCCACTTT.

V and J are TRBV4-1 and TRBJ2-1, with TRBD2 matching 8 bases. J was trimmed by 4 bases and V by 0 bases; bases with no gene match: 8. Germline lookup yields CDR1 MGHRA and CDR2 YSYEKL. The CDR3 totals 17 residues. The CDR3 DNA is TGCGCCAGCAGCCAAGATCCGCATAGCGGGGTATACAATGAGCAGTTCTTC. This encodes CASSQDPHSGVYNEQFF.

This chain uses TRBV7-9 with TRBJ1-4; D ambiguous. V was shortened by 1 base and J by 2 bases, with 14 bases between the two germline ends. Germline V gene sequence: CDR1 SEHNR, CDR2 FQNEAQ (reference sequence). The CDR3 has 17 amino acids. The CDR3 bases are TGTGCCAGCAGCTTAGGGTGGCTGGGGAAGACTAATGAAAAACTGTTTTTT. Its translation: CASSLGWLGKTNEKLFF.

The rearrangement joins TRBV7-2 to TRBJ1-1, with a tentative D call TRBD1 (5 bases). CDR1 SGHTA and CDR2 FQGNSA come from the germline V gene. Between the trimmed V and J ends, which lost 6 bases and 0 bases, there was a span of 14 bases. This CDR3 spans 15 amino acids. The chain's CDR3 is CASSQGGTMNTEAFF. The DNA for the CDR3 is TGTGCCAGCAGTCAAGGTGGGACCATGAACACTGAAGCTTTCTTT.

This chain links TRBV30 with TRBJ1-5; D call uncertain. The CDR3 consists of 10 residues. Germline V gene sequence: CDR1 GTSNPN, CDR2 SVGIG (reference sequence). V was pared by 2 bases and J by 7 bases, with 3 bases between. The CDR3 reads CAWSRQPQHF. CDR3 in DNA: TGTGCCTGGAGTCGGCAGCCCCAGCATTTT.